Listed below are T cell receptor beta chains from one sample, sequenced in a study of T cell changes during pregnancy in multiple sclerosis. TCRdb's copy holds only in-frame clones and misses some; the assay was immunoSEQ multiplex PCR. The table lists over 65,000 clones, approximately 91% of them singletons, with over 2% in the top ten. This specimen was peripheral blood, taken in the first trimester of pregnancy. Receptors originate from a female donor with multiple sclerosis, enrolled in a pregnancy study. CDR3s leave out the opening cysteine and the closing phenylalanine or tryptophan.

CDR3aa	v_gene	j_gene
ASSLDRAAGELF	TRBV5-1	TRBJ2-2
ASSPTPKTGGWCEQF	TRBV7-9	TRBJ2-1
ASSLGLGATYEQY	TRBV7-8	TRBJ2-7
ASSYPGQDINYGYT	TRBV6-6	TRBJ1-2
ASSRQGLATEAF	TRBV6-5	TRBJ1-1
ASSSMLAGGNTDTQY	TRBV7-9	TRBJ2-3
ASSQEVRINTQY	TRBV4-3	TRBJ2-3
ASSLPGQGNNEQF	TRBV11-2	TRBJ2-1
ASSLPGNYGYT	TRBV7-3	TRBJ1-2
ASNLRTGGKTEAF	TRBV2	TRBJ1-1
ASSLLAGSLGGELF	TRBV5-4	TRBJ2-2
ASSPRLAGRTDTQY	TRBV7-6	TRBJ2-3
ASSLGTKYNSPLH	TRBV19	TRBJ1-6
ASSLGPSGGHYGYT	TRBV13	TRBJ1-2
ASSLEANSPLH	TRBV7-9	TRBJ1-6
ASSEQPNYEQY	TRBV18	TRBJ2-7
ASSLARQGTNAF	TRBV7-8	TRBJ1-1
ASSLFRTGAETQY	TRBV5-1	TRBJ2-5
ASSYSGQVVYEQY	TRBV6-6	TRBJ2-7
ASSLLSDTATGELF	TRBV28	TRBJ2-2
ASTMGQPPFGTQY	TRBV19	TRBJ2-3
ASSPRDSTEAF	TRBV9	TRBJ1-1
ASSQQGGRNEQF	TRBV6-6	TRBJ2-1
ASSLVRTSGQETQY	TRBV5-1	TRBJ2-5
ATSLDRGSSAF	TRBV6-1	TRBJ1-1
ASSERAGQPQH	TRBV6-1	TRBJ1-5
ASSPRGPGGANGYT	TRBV21-1	TRBJ1-2
ASSLLRGQGGELF	TRBV11-3	TRBJ2-2
ASSGRLADNTGELF	TRBV7-8	TRBJ2-2
ASSMIPGGGETQY	TRBV19	TRBJ2-5
AGRQASTDTQY	TRBV6-1	TRBJ2-3
ASSEGGLNIYGYT	TRBV6-1	TRBJ1-2
ASSLIRGNQGYT	TRBV7-2	TRBJ1-2
ASSISGSSYNSPLH	TRBV19	TRBJ1-6
SVETGDGEQY	TRBV29-1	TRBJ2-7
ASSLFGPGETQY	TRBV27	TRBJ2-5
ASSIFRTANSPLH	TRBV19	TRBJ1-6
ASSLRTSGGTDTQY	TRBV27	TRBJ2-3
ASTLDRDRNTEAF	TRBV2	TRBJ1-1
ASSPRDFGSGANVLT	TRBV5-1	TRBJ2-6